This T cell receptor beta chain was recorded in a study of blood T cell repertoires in COVID-19. The wider study: Italy, Spain and the United States were the sources of the convalescent and acute COVID-19 samples. T cells, B-cell-depleted T cells, or PBMCs provided the cDNA or gDNA that served as material.

Participants came from roughly 23 US areas, aged roughly 18 to 100 years. Participants were placed into cohorts based on the clinical history they reported. Profiling relied on immunoSEQ multiplex PCR, and the TCRdb table lists in-frame clones only, not all of them. The table has around 130,000 clones, around 84% seen once. The clonotype comes from a middle-aged man with acute COVID-19. Sequencing was performed on PBMCs or T cells enriched from blood (not recorded which).

The CDR3 spells CASSDRTGESQPQHF. Here the CDR3 DNA reads TGTGCCAGCAGTGACAGGACAGGGGAGAGTCAGCCCCAGCATTTT. The V call is TRBV6-1, the J call TRBJ1-5; 9 bases are shared with TRBD1. CDR3 length: 15 amino acids. CDR1 and CDR2 (germline): MNHNS, SASEGT. J was trimmed by 6 bases and V by 3 bases; bases with no gene match: 6.